One and the same sample provided the 20 T cell receptor beta chains below, sequenced in a study of T cells in Graves' hyperthyroidism and ophthalmopathy (dated by TCRdb to about 2019). Libraries were constructed by multiplex PCR. The sequencing machine was an Illumina HiSeq 2000. TCR beta CDR3 regions were amplified from RNA transcripts. The first round of RT-PCR for the TCR CDR3 was performed with the HTBI primer set and the Qiagen OneStep RT-PCR kit. TCRdb cleaned the public reads at Q25 with fastp, built clones with MiXCR and kept in-frame beta chains. Each CDR3 protein gets just one entry, which takes the most common genes and DNA from the rows behind it. Within this sample are about 350,000 distinct CDR3 sequences, with more than 11% of them counted one time only. The ten largest clonotypes hold just under 25% of the sample. The sequenced sample was blood. The receptors come from a woman in her thirties with Graves' hyperthyroidism.

This clonotype was seen a handful of times. This chain uses TRBV5-4 with TRBJ2-1, with 7 positions matching TRBD2. This CDR3 is 15 amino acids long. The germline V gene has CDR1 SGHNT and CDR2 YYREEE (reference sequence). V was pared by 5 bases and J by 12 bases, with 17 bases of the junction left unmatched. The CDR3 DNA sequence: TGTGCCAGCAGTCGGGAGCGGGGAGCCCCGGGGGGGCAGTTCTTC. This encodes CASSRERGAPGGQFF. Filled out from reference TRBV5-4 and TRBJ2-1, the complete variable domain reads ETGVTQSPTHLIKTRGQQVTLRCSSQSGHNTVSWYQQALGQGPQFIFQYYREEENGRGNFPPRFSGLQFPNYSSELNVNALELDDSALYLCASSRERGAPGGQFFGPGTRLTVL.

The genes are TRBV20-1 and TRBJ2-3; 10 nucleotides agree with TRBD2. The CDR3 sequence is 18 residues long. Germline-derived CDR1 and CDR2 are DFQATT and SNEGSKA (reference sequence). The V segment lost 3 bases and the J segment 1 base; nucleotides outside the gene matches: 13. The CDR3 bases are TGCAGTGCTAGGAGGGCTAGCGGGAGCATCGGGGGCACAGATACGCAGTATTTT. This codes for CSARRASGSIGGTDTQYF.

This clonotype was seen repeatedly, ten times or more. The chain is built from TRBV29-1 and TRBJ1-1; D gene ambiguous. CDR1 SQVTM and CDR2 ANQGSEA come from the germline V gene. V lost 6 bases and J lost 5, with 13 bases in between. The CDR3 sequence is 12 residues long. CDR3 loop: CSVVDAGTEAFF. The CDR3 region has the DNA TGCAGCGTCGTGGACGCGGGAACTGAAGCTTTCTTT.

For this clonotype: A single base separates this from a much larger clone, so it may be a read error. The rearrangement uses TRBV20-1 and TRBJ2-5; D is ambiguous. The CDR3 sequence is 12 residues long. Germline loops: CDR1 DFQATT, CDR2 SNEGSKA (reference sequence). The CDR3: CSSPRPKETRYF. The CDR3 coding sequence is TGCAGTTCCCCAAGGCCCAAAGAGACCCGGTACTTC.

This clonotype was found a few times. The chain employs TRBV20-1 and TRBJ2-3; TRBD2 matches 12 bases. J was trimmed by 3 bases and V by 6 bases; bases with no gene match: 10. Germline assignment: CDR1 DFQATT and CDR2 SNEGSKA (reference sequence). The CDR3 totals 16 residues. The CDR3 bases are TGCAGTGCGCACCTTAGGACTAGCGGGAAAACAGATACGCAGTATTTT. It codes for CSAHLRTSGKTDTQYF.

This clonotype has at least ten counts. The chain uses TRBV28 and TRBJ1-5, with no clear D. Germline CDR1 and CDR2: MDHEN and SYDVKM. The ends were cut back, 2 bases at V and 3 bases at J, with 11 bases in the middle. The CDR3 loop spans 15 amino acids. The CDR3, as DNA: TGTGCCAGCAGTTTACTGCAGGTTCTCAATCAGCCCCAGCATTTT. It is translated as CASSLLQVLNQPQHF.

The chain is built from TRBV6-2 or TRBV6-3 and TRBJ2-1, with no clear D. CDR3 size: 12 residues. The ends were cut back, 6 bases at V and 9 bases at J, with 12 bases in the middle. Germline V gene data show CDR1 as MNHEY and CDR2 as SVGEGT. The CDR3 DNA reads TGTGCCAGCAGCTCACGAGGATCTGAGCAGTTCTTC. Amino acids: CASSSRGSEQFF.

The chain has TRBV4-2 and TRBJ2-7; no firm D call. This CDR3 has 14 amino acids. CDR1 LGHNA and CDR2 YNFKEQ come from the germline V gene. Trimming removed 0 bases at V and 1 base at J, with 7 bases between. CDR3 DNA: TGTGCCAGCAGCCAAGATCATGGTTCCTACGAGCAGTACTTC. This translates into CASSQDHGSYEQYF.

This chain links TRBV2 with TRBJ2-7; 8 nucleotides align to TRBD1. CDR3 size: 16 residues. Trimming at V came to 6 bases and at J to 2 bases, leaving 12 bases not matched to a gene. CDR1 and CDR2 (germline): SNHLY, FYNNEI. CDR3 DNA: TGTGCCAGCAGCATGCTAAGAGGACAGGGAACCTACGAGCAGTACTTC. It encodes CASSMLRGQGTYEQYF.

Many counts were recorded for this clonotype. The V call is TRBV2, the J call TRBJ2-2, with D perhaps TRBD2 (5 bases). Trimming left V 4 bases short and J 1 base short, with 10 bases between. The CDR3 is 15 amino acids. CDR1 and CDR2 from the germline V gene are SNHLY and FYNNEI. The CDR3 bases are TGTGCCAGCAGTGGAGGTAGCGTGAACACCGGGGAGCTGTTTTTT. Translation: CASSGGSVNTGELFF.

This clonotype was counted ten times or more. V is TRBV28 and J is TRBJ2-5; D may be TRBD1 (5 bases). Germline V gene lookup returns CDR1 MDHEN and CDR2 SYDVKM. Trimming took off 3 bases at V and 2 bases at J, with 16 bases between the two ends. The CDR3 totals 16 residues. CDR3 sequence: CASSFFVGREQETQYF. The CDR3 DNA sequence: TGTGCCAGCAGTTTTTTTGTAGGCAGGGAACAAGAGACCCAGTACTTC.

This clonotype was observed many times. The chain is built from TRBV11-2 and TRBJ1-1, with a tentative D call TRBD1 (5 bases). The CDR3 has 14 residues. The ends were cut back, 6 bases at V and 8 bases at J, with 19 bases in the middle. Germline values: CDR1 SGHAT, CDR2 FQNNGV. The CDR3 DNA follows: TGTGCCAGCAGGGCGCCGGGACGGATTAACGAAGCTTTCTTT. Amino acids: CASRAPGRINEAFF.

This clonotype has ten or more counts. V is TRBV28 and J is TRBJ1-5; D may be TRBD1 (6 bases). Trimming cost V 4 bases and J 7 bases, with 20 bases left between them. Germline V gives CDR1 MDHEN, CDR2 SYDVKM. The CDR3 has 16 amino acids. The CDR3 DNA reads as TGTGCCAGCAGTTCGCGGAGCGGGGGCCTTGGACAGCCCCAGCATTTT. The encoded protein is CASSSRSGGLGQPQHF. Full variable domain (outside the CDR3, taken from reference TRBV28 and TRBJ1-5): DVKVTQSSRYLVKRTGEKVFLECVQDMDHENMFWYRQDPGLGLRLIYFSYDVKMKEKGDIPEGYSVSREKKERFSLILESASTNQTSMYLCASSSRSGGLGQPQHFGDGTRLSIL.

This clonotype has a count of ten or more. The rearrangement links TRBV12-5 to TRBJ2-1; no firm D call. V lost 6 bases and J 7 bases, leaving 7 bases between the germline ends. The CDR3 covers 11 residues. Germline lookup yields CDR1 LGHNT and CDR2 FRNRAP. Here the CDR3 reads CASGVYNEQFF. In nucleotides, the CDR3 is TGTGCTAGTGGGGTCTATAATGAGCAGTTCTTC.

This clonotype was found many times. V and J are TRBV28 and TRBJ2-7, with D possibly TRBD1 on 6 matching bases. V dropped 5 bases and J dropped 4 bases, with 12 bases sitting between them. The CDR3 is 13 amino acids. Germline-derived CDR1 and CDR2 are MDHEN and SYDVKM. CDR3 nucleotide sequence: TGTGCCAGCAGTACGGGAACAGGGTACGAGCAGTACTTC. Encoded protein: CASSTGTGYEQYF.

J is TRBJ2-2 and V is TRBV19; D unresolved. Deletions cut 1 base from V and 7 bases from J, with 4 bases between. CDR3 size: 12 residues. Per the germline V gene, CDR1 is LNHDA and CDR2 is SQIVND (reference sequence). The CDR3 protein is CASSIGGGELFF. The CDR3 DNA follows: TGTGCCAGTAGTATAGGTGGCGGGGAGCTGTTTTTT.

The chain links TRBV6-1 to TRBJ1-3, with D possibly TRBD1 on 5 matching bases. Deletions cut 8 bases from V and 2 bases from J, with 13 bases between. CDR3 length: 14 amino acids. The germline CDR1 and CDR2 sequences are MNHNS and SASEGT. The CDR3 bases are TGTGCCAGCGGTCGTGGGGGGACTGGAAACACCATATATTTT. Protein product: CASGRGGTGNTIYF.

This clonotype was recorded many times. The chain is built from TRBV6-1 and TRBJ1-1; D is undetermined. V was clipped by 4 bases and J by 0 bases, with 6 bases between them. The CDR3 covers 13 residues. CDR1 and CDR2 (germline): MNHNS, SASEGT. The CDR3 region is CASSVMLNTEAFF. The DNA for the CDR3 is TGTGCCAGCAGTGTAATGTTGAACACTGAAGCTTTCTTT.

Only a few counts were recorded for this clonotype. The CDR3 loop reads CASSLRGTSGSWGETQYF. CDR3 coding DNA: TGTGCCAGCAGTTTAAGGGGGACTAGCGGGAGCTGGGGAGAGACCCAGTACTTC. V and J are TRBV12-3 or TRBV12-4 and TRBJ2-5; 14 bases fit TRBD2. The CDR3 length is 18 residues. J was trimmed by 4 bases and V by 2 bases; bases with no gene match: 9.

This clonotype has at least ten counts. The chain couples TRBV11-2 to TRBJ2-7, with 11 bases lining up with TRBD2. CDR3 length: 15 amino acids. Germline values: CDR1 SGHAT, CDR2 FQNNGV. V gave up 5 bases and J gave up 5 bases; unmatched junction bases: 8. The DNA of the CDR3 is TGTGCCAGCAGCCTTCTTTCGACTAGCGGGGACGAGCAGTACTTC. Translating it yields CASSLLSTSGDEQYF.